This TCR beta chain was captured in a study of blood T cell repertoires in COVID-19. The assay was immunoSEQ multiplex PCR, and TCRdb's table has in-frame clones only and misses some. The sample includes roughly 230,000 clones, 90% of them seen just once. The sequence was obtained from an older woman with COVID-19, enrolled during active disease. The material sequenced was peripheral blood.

Written as DNA, the CDR3 is TGTGCCAGCAGCTTAAGTTTGATAGCGGGGGGCGAGCAGTACTTC. Protein: CASSLSLIAGGEQYF. This rearrangement joins TRBV7-2 to TRBJ2-7; 10 nucleotides match TRBD2. This CDR3 has 15 amino acids. The junction had 7 bases not matched to a gene; V was cut back by 2 bases and J by 6 bases. In germline, CDR1 is SGHTA, CDR2 FQGNSA. Full variable domain (outside the CDR3, taken from reference TRBV7-2 and TRBJ2-7): GAGVSQSPSNKVTEKGKDVELRCDPISGHTALYWYRQSLGQGLEFLIYFQGNSAPDKSGLPSDRFSAERTGGSVSTLTIQRTQQEDSAVYLCASSLSLIAGGEQYFGPGTRLTVT.